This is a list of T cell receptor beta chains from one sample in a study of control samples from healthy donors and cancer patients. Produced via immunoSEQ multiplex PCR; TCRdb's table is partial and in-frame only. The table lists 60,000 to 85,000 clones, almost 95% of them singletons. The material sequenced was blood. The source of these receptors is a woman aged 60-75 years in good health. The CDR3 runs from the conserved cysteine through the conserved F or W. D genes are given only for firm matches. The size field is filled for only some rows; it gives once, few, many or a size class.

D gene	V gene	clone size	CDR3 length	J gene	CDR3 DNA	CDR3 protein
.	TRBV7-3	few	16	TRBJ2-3	TGTGCCAGCAGCCCACGGGGGGCCTATGACACAGATACGCAGTATTTT	CASSPRGAYDTDTQYF
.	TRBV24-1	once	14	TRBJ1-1	TGTGCCACCAGACCCGGGGTCGGGAACACTGAAGCTTTCTTT	CATRPGVGNTEAFF
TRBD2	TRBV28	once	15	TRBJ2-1	TGTGCCAGCTATCCCGGGACTAGCGGGAGGGCTGAGCAGTTCTTC	CASYPGTSGRAEQFF
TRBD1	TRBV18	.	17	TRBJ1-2	TGTGCCAGCTCACCAAGGGCAGGGGGCCAACTAAACTATGGCTACACCTTC	CASSPRAGGQLNYGYTF
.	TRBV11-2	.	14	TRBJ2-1	TGTGCCAGCAGCTTAGACAGGTGGGGGCATGAGCAGTTCTTC	CASSLDRWGHEQFF
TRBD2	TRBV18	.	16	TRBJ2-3	TGTGCCAGCTCCCAAGGACCTCCTAGCGGCGCAGATACGCAGTATTTT	CASSQGPPSGADTQYF
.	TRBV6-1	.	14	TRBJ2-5	TGTGCCAGCAGTGATGGCGTCGGCGGGCGGGACCAGTACTTC	CASSDGVGGRDQYF
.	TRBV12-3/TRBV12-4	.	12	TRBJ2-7	TGTGCCAGCAGTTTAGCCGCCCACGAGCAGTACTTC	CASSLAAHEQYF
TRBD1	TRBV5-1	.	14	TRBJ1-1	TGCGCCAGCAGCAGAACGACAGGGGGCACTGAAGCTTTCTTT	CASSRTTGGTEAFF
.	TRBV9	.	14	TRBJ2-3	TGTGCCAGCAGCCCCCGGGACCACACAGATACGCAGTATTTT	CASSPRDHTDTQYF
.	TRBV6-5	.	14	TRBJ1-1	TGTGCCAGCAGTTACTCGAGGGCAGTCACTGAAGCTTTCTTT	CASSYSRAVTEAFF
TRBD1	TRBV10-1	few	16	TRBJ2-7	TGCGCCAGCAGCGTAACCCGCCGGGACAGGGTCCACGAGCAGTACTTC	CASSVTRRDRVHEQYF
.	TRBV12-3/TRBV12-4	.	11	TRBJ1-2	TGTGCCAGCAGTTTGGGCCAGCGCTACACCTTC	CASSLGQRYTF
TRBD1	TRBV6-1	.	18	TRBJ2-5	TGTGCCAGCAGTGGCGCGGTTAAGGACAGGGGGGATCAAGAGACCCAGTACTTC	CASSGAVKDRGDQETQYF
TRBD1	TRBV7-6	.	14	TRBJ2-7	TGTGCCAGCAGCTTAGGGACAGGGACCTACGAGCAGTACTTC	CASSLGTGTYEQYF
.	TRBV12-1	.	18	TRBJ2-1	TGTGCCAGCAGCTCGACTAGCGGGAGGGCGACCTTTATCGATGAGCAGTTCTTC	CASSSTSGRATFIDEQFF
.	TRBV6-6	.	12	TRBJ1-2	TGTGCCAGCAGTTACCTCGAGCGCGGCTACACCTTC	CASSYLERGYTF
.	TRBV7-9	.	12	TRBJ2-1	TGTGCCAGCAGCCCAGAGGGGAACGAGCAGTTCTTC	CASSPEGNEQFF
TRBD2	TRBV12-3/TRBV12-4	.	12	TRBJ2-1	TGTGCCAGCACCCTTCCCGGGACTAGGGAGTTCTTC	CASTLPGTREFF
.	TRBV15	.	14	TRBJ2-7	TGTGCCACCAGCAGGGTCGACGGGAGCGGTGAGCAGTACTTC	CATSRVDGSGEQYF
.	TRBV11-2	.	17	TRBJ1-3	TGTGCCAGCAGCCCTGGACAGTACCTTAGCTCTGGAAACACCATATATTTT	CASSPGQYLSSGNTIYF
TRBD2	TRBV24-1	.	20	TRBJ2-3	TGTGCCACCAGTGGTGGGACTAGCGGGAGGGCTGTATGGAGCACAGATACGCAGTATTTT	CATSGGTSGRAVWSTDTQYF
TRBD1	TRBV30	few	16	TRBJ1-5	TGTGCCTGGAGTGTTGGGACAGGGGGAGTTGGTCAGCCCCAGCATTTT	CAWSVGTGGVGQPQHF
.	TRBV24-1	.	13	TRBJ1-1	TGTGCCACCAGTGATTTTGGGCACACTGAAGCTTTCTTT	CATSDFGHTEAFF
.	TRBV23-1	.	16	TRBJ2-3	TGCGCCAGCAGTCAATGCTGCGAGTCCCGCACAGATACGCAGTATTTT	CASSQCCESRTDTQYF
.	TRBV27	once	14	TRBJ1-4	TGTGCCAGCAGTTTGACAGGCCTAAATGAAAAACTGTTTTTT	CASSLTGLNEKLFF
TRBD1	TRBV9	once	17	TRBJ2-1	TGTGCCAGCAGCCCCAGATCCGGGACAGGGTCTTACAATGAGCAGTTCTTC	CASSPRSGTGSYNEQFF
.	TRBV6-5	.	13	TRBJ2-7	TGTGCCAGCAGATGGGACGAACAATACGAGCAGTACTTC	CASRWDEQYEQYF
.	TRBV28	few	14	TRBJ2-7	TGTGCCAGCAGTTTATTTCGGGGCGGCTACGAGCAGTACTTC	CASSLFRGGYEQYF
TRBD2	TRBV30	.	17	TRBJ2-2	TGTGCCTGGAGTCCTGGACTAGCGGGAACCGTCGCCGGGGAGCTGTTTTTT	CAWSPGLAGTVAGELFF
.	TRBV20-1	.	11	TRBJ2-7	TGCAGTGTAACTGCGAGCTACGAGCAGTACTTC	CSVTASYEQYF
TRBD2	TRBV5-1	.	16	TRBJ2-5	TGCGCCAGCAGCTTGTCGGCTAGCGGAGCTCAAGAGACCCAGTACTTC	CASSLSASGAQETQYF
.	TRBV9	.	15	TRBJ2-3	TGTGCCAGCAGCGTACAGGGGGGTGGCACAGATACGCAGTATTTT	CASSVQGGGTDTQYF
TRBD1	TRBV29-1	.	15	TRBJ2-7	TGCAGCGTTGAAGATCCCCGGACAGGATCCTACGAGCAGTACTTC	CSVEDPRTGSYEQYF
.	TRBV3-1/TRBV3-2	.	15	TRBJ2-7	TGTGCCAGCAGCCAAGCCACGGGACTCCATTACGAGCAGTACTTC	CASSQATGLHYEQYF
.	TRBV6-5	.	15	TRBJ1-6	TGTGCCAGCGAGGTCAGCCGCTCCTATAATTCACCCCTCCACTTT	CASEVSRSYNSPLHF
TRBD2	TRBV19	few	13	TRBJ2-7	TGTGCCAGTAGCACTAGCGGATTCTACGAGCAGTACTTC	CASSTSGFYEQYF
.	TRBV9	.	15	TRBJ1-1	TGTGCCAGCAGCGTATTCCGGGGGCAGAACACTGAAGCTTTCTTT	CASSVFRGQNTEAFF
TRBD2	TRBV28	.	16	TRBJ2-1	TGTGCCAGCAGTATAAGACTAGCGGGAAAGAGCAATGAGCAGTTCTTC	CASSIRLAGKSNEQFF
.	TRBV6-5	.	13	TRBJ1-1	TGTGCCAGCACCCCGGGACATCGCCCTGAAGCTTTCTTT	CASTPGHRPEAFF
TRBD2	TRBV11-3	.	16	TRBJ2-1	TGTGCCAGCAGCCCTAGCGGGAGGGGCCCGTTGGATGAGCAGTTCTTC	CASSPSGRGPLDEQFF
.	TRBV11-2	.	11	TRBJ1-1	TGTGCCAGCAGCGGGAACACTGAAGCTTTCTTT	CASSGNTEAFF
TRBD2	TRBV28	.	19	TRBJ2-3	TGTGCCAGCAGTCCTCTCGGGACTAGCGGGAGGGCGGGGACAGATACGCAGTATTTT	CASSPLGTSGRAGTDTQYF
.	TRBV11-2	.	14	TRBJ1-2	TGTGCCAGCAGCTTAGAAACGGGAGCAAGCGGCTACACCTTC	CASSLETGASGYTF
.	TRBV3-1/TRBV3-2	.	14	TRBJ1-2	TGTGCCAGCAGCCTGGCCCCCCAAGTCGGTGGCTACACCTTC	CASSLAPQVGGYTF
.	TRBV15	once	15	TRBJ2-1	TGTGCCACCAGCAAAAGCACTAGAAGGGACAATGAGCAGTTCTTC	CATSKSTRRDNEQFF
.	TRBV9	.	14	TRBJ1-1	TGTGCCAGCAGCGACAGGGTAGGGAACACTGAAGCTTTCTTT	CASSDRVGNTEAFF
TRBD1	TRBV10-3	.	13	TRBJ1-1	TGTGCCATCAGCTCAACGGACAGGGGGGGAGCTTTCTTT	CAISSTDRGGAFF
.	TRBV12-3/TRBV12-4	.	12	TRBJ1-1	TGTGCCAGCAATCTCCAGGGCGGGGAGGCTTTCTTT	CASNLQGGEAFF